This TCR beta chain was sequenced for a study of T cell repertoires in cytomegalovirus infection. In the study overall: From public TCR beta signatures came an indication of both CMV infection and matching HLA type.

Study-wide results and caveats: Cumulative public TCR beta family frequency identified CMV carriers with the relevant HLA.

This CDR3 is built from 13 residues. The germline gives CDR1 MNHEY, CDR2 SVGEGT. Trimming stripped 7 bases from V and 5 bases from J, with 9 bases between. MiXCR was run by TCRdb on the reads, yielding one entry per CDR3 protein. The sample has hundreds of thousands of distinct CDR3 sequences; more than 20% are singletons. This clonotype was counted a few times. Its target is not known. Sequencing used CD8+ T cells from PBMCs. The sequence was collected from a human donor in good health (CMV status not recorded). Some clones in this sample may be carry-over from other donors' samples. The chain combines TRBV6-2 or TRBV6-3 with TRBJ2-6, with D uncertain. In nucleotides, the CDR3 is TGTGCCAGCACACAGAGGCGGGCCAACGTCCTGACTTTC. It yields the protein CASTQRRANVLTF.